A single sample is the source of the 16 T cell receptor beta chains below, sequenced in a study of T cells in Graves' hyperthyroidism and ophthalmopathy. There were TCR beta CDR3 regions amplified from RNA transcripts. TCR CDR3 regions were first amplified by RT-PCR with HTBI primers. TCRdb reanalysed the multiplex PCR reads using MiXCR and keeps one entry per CDR3 protein. The data contain hundreds of thousands of distinct CDR3 sequences, 13% of them singletons. The sample comprised blood. All receptors come from a woman aged 18-30 years with Graves' hyperthyroidism.

About this clonotype itself: One end of the junction fails to match germline, which may point to a read error. The chain carries TRBV7-9 and TRBJ2-4, with TRBD2 identical over 8 bases. Germline V lookup: CDR1 SEHNR, CDR2 FQNEAQ (reference sequence). The CDR3 contains 17 residues. In DNA, the CDR3 is TGTACCAGCAGCTTGGGCCTAGCGGGCCTAGCCAAAAACATTCAGTACTTC. Protein sequence: CTSSLGLAGLAKNIQYF.

There are a few counts of this clonotype. One base away lies a much larger clone, so this may be a sequencing read error. This rearrangement joins TRBV20-1 to TRBJ1-4, with TRBD1 matching over 8 bases. J lost 7 bases, V lost 2 bases, and 3 bases had no gene match. Germline CDR1 DFQATT, CDR2 SNEGSKA (reference sequence). CDR3 length equals 13 residues. CDR3 coding DNA: TGCAGTGCTAGAACAGGGGGGGGTGAAAAACTGTTTTTT. Translating it yields CSARTGGGEKLFF.

This clonotype was observed at least ten times. The rearrangement links TRBV7-8 to TRBJ1-3; a possible D gene is TRBD1 (5 bases). Germline V gene lookup returns CDR1 SGHVS and CDR2 FQNEAQ. The CDR3 contains 14 residues. Trimming stripped 10 bases from V and 2 bases from J, with 15 bases between. DNA for the CDR3: TGTGCCACGTCGACCGGGACGGCTGGAAACACCATATATTTT. It specifies CATSTGTAGNTIYF.

This clonotype has ten or more counts. This chain connects TRBV20-1 to TRBJ2-2; D is uncertain. Per germline, CDR1 DFQATT and CDR2 SNEGSKA (reference sequence). Between the trimmed V and J ends, which lost 0 bases and 6 bases, there was a span of 5 bases. CDR3 length: 12 residues. The CDR3 sequence is CSARDLAGELFF. CDR3 nucleotide sequence: TGCAGTGCTAGAGATCTGGCCGGGGAGCTGTTTTTT.

The chain is built from TRBV28 and TRBJ2-7; 11 bases fit TRBD2. Per germline, CDR1 MDHEN and CDR2 SYDVKM. The V segment lost 2 bases and the J segment 4 bases; nucleotides outside the gene matches: 4. CDR3 length: 15 residues. The CDR3 sequence is CASSLVTSGSYEQYF. CDR3 sequence (DNA): TGTGCCAGCAGTTTAGTTACTAGCGGGAGTTACGAGCAGTACTTC.

Turning to this clonotype: A read error may explain this, as a much larger clone is one base away. The chain has TRBV20-1 and TRBJ2-7; TRBD2 aligns across 8 bases. TRBJ2-1 explains the end of the DNA better; the J call may be wrong. Germline V gives CDR1 DFQATT, CDR2 SNEGSKA (reference sequence). The CDR3 contains 17 residues. The CDR3 sequence: CSARDRGGASDTYEQFF. The CDR3 bases are TGCAGTGCTAGAGACCGGGGGGGGGCTAGCGACACCTACGAGCAGTTCTTC.

As regards this clonotype: A read error is possible here, since a much larger clone lies one base away. The chain recombines TRBV28 with TRBJ1-5, with D unclear. The CDR3 has 13 amino acids. Trimming pared 6 bases from V and 4 bases from J, leaving 10 bases between. CDR1 and CDR2 (germline): MDHEN, SYDVKM. The chain's CDR3 is CASRIPQNQPQHF. The CDR3 DNA follows: TGTGCCAGCAGGATACCCCAAAATCAGCCCCAGCATTTT.

This clonotype was picked up many times. J is TRBJ2-4 and V is TRBV7-9, with 11 positions matching TRBD2. Germline V CDR1 and CDR2: SEHNR, FQNEAQ (reference sequence). J lost 6 bases, V lost 2 bases, and 12 bases had no gene match. CDR3 length equals 18 residues. The CDR3 sequence is CASSLFFTSGSRLNIQYF. The CDR3 DNA follows: TGTGCCAGCAGCTTATTCTTCACTAGCGGGAGTAGGCTAAACATTCAGTACTTC. Filled out from reference TRBV7-9 and TRBJ2-4, the complete variable domain reads DTGVSQNPRHKITKRGQNVTFRCDPISEHNRLYWYRQTLGQGPEFLTYFQNEAQLEKSRLLSDRFSAERPKGSFSTLEIQRTEQGDSAMYLCASSLFFTSGSRLNIQYFGAGTRLSVL.

This clonotype showed up many times. The rearrangement uses TRBV20-1 and TRBJ1-3; 8 bases are a match to TRBD1. With V trimmed by 3 bases and J by 12 bases, 10 bases remained unmatched. CDR1 is DFQATT, CDR2 SNEGSKA, per germline (reference sequence). This CDR3 is 13 amino acids long. DNA for the CDR3: TGCAGTGCTAGGGGCCAAACAGGGGGAATCATATATTTT. Translation: CSARGQTGGIIYF.

This clonotype was seen ten or more times. J is TRBJ2-5 and V is TRBV12-3 or TRBV12-4; perhaps TRBD2 as D (5 bases). This CDR3 region has 14 residues. The V end was cut by 5 bases, the J end by 7 bases, with 17 bases between. CDR3 sequence (DNA): TGTGCCAGCAGTCCAACAAGAGCGAGCGGGACCCAGTACTTC. Translated, it gives CASSPTRASGTQYF.

As regards this clonotype: Since a much larger clone is just one base distant, this may be a read error. V is TRBV12-3 or TRBV12-4 and J is TRBJ2-7, with 7 bases matching TRBD2. The CDR3 sequence is 13 residues long. V shed 10 bases and J 7 bases; nucleotides not matched to a gene: 13. The CDR3 DNA follows: TGTGCCACCAAACCGCGGGAGAACAATGAGCAGTACTTC. Its protein product is CATKPRENNEQYF.

The V and J genes are TRBV5-4 and TRBJ1-1; no firm D call. V was cut by 1 base and J by 6 bases, with 10 bases left in between. CDR1 and CDR2 (germline): SGHNT, YYREEE (reference sequence). The CDR3 is 13 residues long. In nucleotides, the CDR3 is TGTGCCAGCAGCTTGAGGTTTAGGGCTGAAGCTTTCTTT. Amino acids: CASSLRFRAEAFF.

In this sample, this clonotype turned up many times. The genes are TRBV12-3 or TRBV12-4 and TRBJ1-2, with 10 positions matching TRBD1. V lost 6 bases, J lost 3 bases, and 7 bases stayed unmatched. The CDR3 loop spans 15 amino acids. The CDR3 protein is CASRIGQGEHYGYTF. The CDR3 DNA follows: TGTGCCAGCAGAATTGGACAGGGGGAACACTATGGCTACACCTTC.

This clonotype was counted many times. The V call is TRBV12-3 or TRBV12-4, the J call TRBJ1-6; 7 bases match TRBD1. With 6 bases clipped from V and 9 bases from J, the junction kept 8 bases outside the gene matches. The CDR3 has 14 residues. CDR3 amino acids: CASRTRGSGSPLHF. The CDR3 DNA sequence: TGTGCCAGCAGGACCAGGGGGAGCGGTTCACCCCTCCACTTT.

This clonotype was detected ten times or more. The chain uses TRBV20-1 and TRBJ2-1, with a weak D call TRBD2 (6 bases). The CDR3 runs to 19 residues. Trimming took off 0 bases at V and 5 bases at J, with 26 bases between the two ends. CDR1 DFQATT and CDR2 SNEGSKA come from the germline V gene (reference sequence). The CDR3 loop reads CSARDGRFLANPRNNEQFF. The DNA of the CDR3 is TGCAGTGCTAGAGATGGGAGGTTTTTGGCGAACCCTCGGAACAATGAGCAGTTCTTC.

This chain uses TRBV20-1 with TRBJ2-7, with 8 nucleotides matching TRBD1. Germline values: CDR1 DFQATT, CDR2 SNEGSKA (reference sequence). After removal of 6 bases from V and 3 bases from J, the junction contained 4 bases not matched to a gene. The CDR3 loop spans 12 amino acids. CDR3 in amino acids: CSAYDRGYEQYF. In DNA form, the CDR3 reads TGCAGTGCCTACGACAGGGGCTACGAGCAGTACTTC.